This T cell receptor beta chain was observed in a study of cytomegalovirus exposure and HLA in healthy donors. Background on the study: In an earlier analysis, approximately 120 million unique TCR beta sequences were found from 150 million to 200 million T cells.

Primers: 60 Vbeta forward and 13 Jbeta reverse. The assay was immunoSEQ multiplex PCR, and TCRdb's table has in-frame clones only and misses some. The data hold roughly 200,000 clones, with about 90% observed a single time. This receptor was identified in a man aged 30 to 45 in good health and CMV-seronegative. The sample taken for sequencing was PBMCs.

The CDR3 DNA reads TGTGCCAGCAGCTCATCGGGACAGGGGAGACCCCTCCACTTT. Translation gives CASSSSGQGRPLHF. The V and J genes are TRBV5-6 and TRBJ1-6, with 10 bases fitting TRBD1. J lost 12 bases, V lost 3 bases, and 6 bases had no gene match. The CDR3 runs 14 residues. CDR1 is SGHDT, CDR2 YYEEEE, per germline. The entire variable domain, with the rest obtained from reference TRBV5-6 and TRBJ1-6, is as follows: DAGVTQSPTHLIKTRGQQVTLRCSPKSGHDTVSWYQQALGQGPQFIFQYYEEEERQRGNFPDRFSGHQFPNYSSELNVNALLLGDSALYLCASSSSGQGRPLHFGNGTRLTVT.